The 32 T cell receptor beta chains below all came from one sample that was sequenced in a study of blood T cell repertoires in COVID-19. Assay: immunoSEQ multiplex PCR; the TCRdb copy retains only in-frame clones and omits some. The profile shows around 480,000 clones, roughly 87% of them singletons. The sample comprised PBMCs or T cells enriched from blood (not recorded which). Receptor source: a woman younger than 30 who had recovered from COVID-19.

In this sample, this clone turned up many times. V and J are TRBV2 and TRBJ2-5; D is unclear. V was trimmed by 4 bases and J by 0 bases, leaving 12 bases between them. The CDR3 extends over 15 amino acids. Germline loops: CDR1 SNHLY, CDR2 FYNNEI. CDR3: CASSGARLHQETQYF. CDR3 in DNA: TGTGCCAGCAGTGGAGCCCGACTTCACCAAGAGACCCAGTACTTC. Complete variable domain (other parts from reference TRBV2 and TRBJ2-5): EPEVTQTPSHQVTQMGQEVILRCVPISNHLYFYWYRQILGQKVEFLVSFYNNEISEKSEIFDDQFSVERPDGSNFTLKIRSTKLEDSAMYFCASSGARLHQETQYFGPGTRLLVL.

V is TRBV30 and J is TRBJ2-3; 13 bases fit TRBD2. The CDR3 is made up of 17 amino acids. V was clipped by 4 bases and J by 2 bases; unmatched bases: 9. Germline CDR1 reads GTSNPN; CDR2 reads SVGIG (reference sequence). CDR3 loop: CAWTSGLAGEHTDTQYF. CDR3 nucleotides: TGTGCCTGGACCTCCGGACTAGCGGGGGAGCACACAGATACGCAGTATTTT.

The chain's CDR3 is CAISDRTQNGYTF. The CDR3 DNA sequence: TGTGCCATCAGTGACAGGACTCAAAATGGCTACACCTTC. The chain has TRBV10-3 and TRBJ1-2; D not resolved. The CDR3 length is 13 residues. V was cut by 3 bases and J by 6 bases, with 11 bases left in between. Germline V gene data show CDR1 as ENHRY and CDR2 as SYGVKD.

In this sample, this clone turned up once. The CDR3 is CATTSGQNTGELFF. The CDR3 DNA follows: TGTGCCACCACTAGCGGGCAGAACACCGGGGAGCTGTTTTTT. V usage is TRBV9 and J usage is TRBJ2-2; 9 bases agree with TRBD2. This CDR3 region has 14 residues. Germline loops: CDR1 SGDLS, CDR2 YYNGEE. Trimming at V came to 9 bases and at J to 1 base, leaving 4 bases not matched to a gene.

The chain uses TRBV28 and TRBJ1-2; 9 bases align to TRBD1. CDR1 is MDHEN and CDR2 is SYDVKM in the germline V gene. This CDR3 contains 14 residues. V shed 4 bases and J 5 bases; nucleotides not matched to a gene: 5. CDR3 amino acids: CASSYRGRGYGYTF. As DNA, the CDR3 is TGTGCCAGCAGTTACAGGGGGCGCGGATATGGCTACACCTTC.

The chain combines TRBV4-1 with TRBJ1-6; 8 nucleotides align to TRBD1. CDR3 size: 16 residues. The V and J ends lost 3 bases and 7 bases, in that order; junction bases with no gene match: 8. The germline CDR1 and CDR2 sequences are MGHRA and YSYEKL. The CDR3 protein is CASSHRRGQVNSPLHF. The CDR3 nucleotides are TGCGCCAGCAGCCACCGGAGGGGACAGGTCAATTCACCCCTCCACTTT.

The chain employs TRBV25-1 and TRBJ2-7; TRBD1 matches at 10 bases. V lost 2 bases and J lost 0; bases outside the gene matches: 4. Germline V lookup: CDR1 MGHDK, CDR2 SYGVNS. There are 16 residues in the CDR3. The chain's CDR3 is CASSEDRGPSSYEQYF. The CDR3 DNA sequence: TGTGCCAGCAGTGAAGACAGGGGGCCGAGCTCCTACGAGCAGTACTTC.

Concerning this clone itself: One end of the junction does not line up with germline, which may come from a read error. The chain joins TRBV19 to TRBJ1-4, with TRBD1 identical over 11 bases. Germline V gives CDR1 LNHDA, CDR2 SQIVND (reference sequence). The CDR3 runs to 12 residues. The CDR3 DNA sequence: TGTGCCAGTAGTACCCGGACAGGGGGCAACACATTT. This encodes CASSTRTGGNTF.

The genes are TRBV2 and TRBJ2-3; the D gene is possibly TRBD2 (5 bases). Trimming shortened V by 6 bases and J by 0 bases, and 10 bases separated the two germline ends. Germline CDR1 is SNHLY and CDR2 is FYNNEI. The CDR3 is 14 residues long. CDR3 sequence reads: CASSFGLSTDTQYF. CDR3 in DNA: TGTGCCAGCAGCTTCGGACTGAGCACAGATACGCAGTATTTT.

The gene calls are TRBV6-5 and TRBJ2-7; 8 positions agree with TRBD2. The CDR3 is made up of 13 amino acids. Trimming took 6 bases from V and 3 from J; bases not matched to a gene: 4. Germline CDR1 MNHEY, CDR2 SVGAGI. CDR3 loop: CASRVAGSYEQYF. The CDR3 region has the DNA TGTGCCAGCAGGGTAGCGGGGAGCTACGAGCAGTACTTC.

CDR3 coding DNA: TGTGCCAGCGCACAGGGTACAGGCAATCAGCCCCAGCATTTT. This encodes CASAQGTGNQPQHF. The genes are TRBV28 and TRBJ1-5; D is perhaps TRBD1 (6 bases). The CDR3 length is 14 residues. Germline CDR1 is MDHEN and CDR2 is SYDVKM. Trimming took off 8 bases at V and 2 bases at J, with 13 bases between the two ends. Supplemented by reference TRBV28 and TRBJ1-5, the full variable domain reads DVKVTQSSRYLVKRTGEKVFLECVQDMDHENMFWYRQDPGLGLRLIYFSYDVKMKEKGDIPEGYSVSREKKERFSLILESASTNQTSMYLCASAQGTGNQPQHFGDGTRLSIL.

This chain links TRBV5-1 with TRBJ2-7, with D possibly TRBD2 on 6 matching bases. Trimming removed 2 bases from V and 4 bases from J, with 13 bases in between. The CDR3 extends over 14 amino acids. Germline V gene sequence: CDR1 SGHRS, CDR2 YFSETQ. CDR3 sequence: CASSLSSARYEQYF. The CDR3 DNA follows: TGCGCCAGCAGCTTATCTAGCGCCCGTTACGAGCAGTACTTC.

The genes are TRBV30 and TRBJ1-5, with TRBD1 identical over 7 bases. Germline CDR1 is GTSNPN and CDR2 is SVGIG (reference sequence). CDR3 length: 14 residues. The trim removed 1 base at V and 6 bases at J, leaving 6 bases unmatched. The CDR3 DNA reads TGTGCCTGGAGTGCCGACAGGGCCGGTCAGCCCCAGCATTTT. Protein sequence: CAWSADRAGQPQHF. Full variable domain (rest looked up from reference TRBV30 and TRBJ1-5): SQTIHQWPATLVQPVGSPLSLECTVEGTSNPNLYWYRQAAGRGLQLLFYSVGIGQISSEVPQNLSASRPQDRQFILSSKKLLLSDSGFYLCAWSADRAGQPQHFGDGTRLSIL.

The chain carries TRBV5-1 and TRBJ2-7; D is perhaps TRBD1 (7 bases). V gave up 4 bases and J gave up 4 bases, with 21 bases separating them. The CDR3 length is 16 residues. Germline-derived CDR1 and CDR2 are SGHRS and YFSETQ. The CDR3 region has the DNA TGCGCCAGCAGCCCCCAAACAGACAGGGCGGGGTACGAGCAGTACTTC. Translated, it gives CASSPQTDRAGYEQYF.

The chain links TRBV5-5 to TRBJ2-3; D uncertain. The CDR3 spans 14 residues. The V gene lost 4 bases and the J gene lost 4 bases, with 13 bases spanning the gap. Germline V CDR1 and CDR2: SGHKS, YYEKEE (reference sequence). The CDR3 bases are TGTGCCAGCAGCCTGAAGGCGGTAGCAGATACGCAGTATTTT. Protein: CASSLKAVADTQYF.

V usage is TRBV19 and J usage is TRBJ2-6, with TRBD1 matching 7 bases. The ends lost 0 bases at V and 1 base at J; junction bases unmatched: 6. The CDR3 is made up of 18 amino acids. CDR1 and CDR2 (germline): LNHDA, SQIVND (reference sequence). The CDR3 protein is CASSIDRDSPSGANVLTF. The DNA for the CDR3 is TGTGCCAGTAGTATAGATCGGGACAGCCCATCTGGGGCCAACGTCCTGACTTTC. Full variable domain (outside the CDR3, taken from reference TRBV19 and TRBJ2-6): DGGITQSPKYLFRKEGQNVTLSCEQNLNHDAMYWYRQDPGQGLRLIYYSQIVNDFQKGDIAEGYSVSREKKESFPLTVTSAQKNPTAFYLCASSIDRDSPSGANVLTFGAGSRLTVL.

The genes are TRBV24-1 and TRBJ1-4, with 11 bases identical to TRBD1. The CDR3 spans 13 residues. CDR1 and CDR2 from the germline V gene are KGHDR and SFDVKD. J gave up 6 bases and V 10 bases, and 3 bases lay outside the gene matches. CDR3 loop: CATGTGGDEKLFF. In DNA, the CDR3 is TGTGCCACAGGGACAGGGGGAGATGAAAAACTGTTTTTT.

The J gene is TRBJ1-6, the V gene TRBV19; no clear D. Germline V gene data show CDR1 as LNHDA and CDR2 as SQIVND (reference sequence). The CDR3 sequence is 16 residues long. Trimming removed 2 bases at V and 5 bases at J, with 13 bases between. CDR3 residues: CASSIWSGNNNSPLHF. As DNA, the CDR3 is TGTGCCAGTAGTATATGGAGTGGCAACAATAATTCACCCCTCCACTTT. The variable domain in full, completed from reference TRBV19 and TRBJ1-6, reads DGGITQSPKYLFRKEGQNVTLSCEQNLNHDAMYWYRQDPGQGLRLIYYSQIVNDFQKGDIAEGYSVSREKKESFPLTVTSAQKNPTAFYLCASSIWSGNNNSPLHFGNGTRLTVT.

The CDR3 DNA sequence: TGTGCCAGCAGTTTAAGGGGGTTTTACGATTCACCCCTCCACTTT. Translated, it gives CASSLRGFYDSPLHF. The chain carries TRBV27 and TRBJ1-6; possibly TRBD1 for D (6 bases). In germline, CDR1 is MNHEY, CDR2 SMNVEV (reference sequence). The CDR3 has 15 amino acids. V lost 2 bases and J lost 8, with 13 bases in between.

V is TRBV7-9 and J is TRBJ2-7, with D possibly being TRBD1 (6 bases). V lost 5 bases to trimming and J lost 2 bases, with 19 bases between them. There are 16 residues in the CDR3. From germline, CDR1 is SEHNR and CDR2 FQNEAQ (reference sequence). The CDR3 coding sequence is TGTGCCAGCAGCAGCCACAGGGCGCTATTGCCCTACGAGCAGTACTTC. Amino acid sequence: CASSSHRALLPYEQYF.

This chain uses TRBV19 with TRBJ2-7; 11 nucleotides agree with TRBD2. V shed 4 bases and J 4 bases; nucleotides not matched to a gene: 6. There are 15 residues in the CDR3. Per the germline V gene, CDR1 is LNHDA and CDR2 is SQIVND (reference sequence). The CDR3 reads CASSRTGTSGYEQYF. CDR3 bases: TGTGCCAGTAGTAGGACCGGGACTAGCGGTTACGAGCAGTACTTC.

This clone came up a few times. CDR3 loop: CASSLSSAATNEKLFF. The DNA of the CDR3 is TGTGCCAGCAGTTTAAGCTCCGCTGCAACTAATGAAAAACTGTTTTTT. J is TRBJ1-4 and V is TRBV28, with no clear D. Trimming took off 2 bases at V and 0 bases at J, with 10 bases between the two ends. The CDR3 runs 16 residues. Germline V gives CDR1 MDHEN, CDR2 SYDVKM.

The chain combines TRBV11-2 with TRBJ2-5; D is uncertain. V lost 5 bases to trimming and J lost 3 bases, with 7 bases between them. The germline CDR1 and CDR2 sequences are SGHAT and FQNNGV. The CDR3 contains 12 residues. The CDR3 DNA reads TGTGCCAGCAGCACCGGTGAAGAGACCCAGTACTTC. It yields the protein CASSTGEETQYF.

The rearrangement links TRBV5-4 to TRBJ2-5; 7 bases align to TRBD1. The CDR3 consists of 15 residues. Germline V gene data show CDR1 as SGHNT and CDR2 as YYREEE (reference sequence). J was trimmed by 5 bases and V by 1 base; bases with no gene match: 8. The CDR3 reads CASSLQGGDRETQYF. CDR3 coding DNA: TGTGCCAGCAGCTTGCAAGGGGGCGACCGGGAGACCCAGTACTTC.

This chain joins TRBV7-6 and TRBJ2-3, with D perhaps TRBD2 (5 bases). CDR3 length equals 15 residues. The germline gives CDR1 SGHVS, CDR2 FNYEAQ. Deletions cut 5 bases from V and 10 bases from J, with 22 bases between. The CDR3 DNA sequence: TGTGCCAGCAGCCCAGGACTCGTCTTGCAGCCGGCGCAGTATTTT. Translated, it gives CASSPGLVLQPAQYF.

J is TRBJ1-3 and V is TRBV28; D ambiguous. This CDR3 contains 12 residues. Germline lookup yields CDR1 MDHEN and CDR2 SYDVKM. The V end lost 7 bases, the J end lost 0 bases, and 4 bases lay between the germline ends. The chain's CDR3 is CASTNSGNTIYF. CDR3 DNA sequence: TGTGCCAGCACCAACTCTGGAAACACCATATATTTT.

The chain carries TRBV7-9 and TRBJ1-2; a weak D match, TRBD1 (5 bases). Trimming took off 5 bases at V and 7 bases at J, with 14 bases between the two ends. The CDR3 spans 13 residues. Germline CDR1 is SEHNR and CDR2 is FQNEAQ (reference sequence). CDR3 sequence: CASSPQVGAGYTF. CDR3 DNA: TGTGCCAGCAGCCCACAGGTTGGGGCTGGCTACACCTTC.

This chain joins TRBV28 and TRBJ1-1, with D tentatively TRBD1 (6 bases). CDR3 length equals 13 residues. The germline gives CDR1 MDHEN, CDR2 SYDVKM. Trimming removed 3 bases at V and 1 base at J, with 6 bases between. The CDR3 region is CASSLDRNTEAFF. CDR3 bases: TGTGCCAGCAGTTTGGACAGGAACACTGAAGCTTTCTTT.

V usage is TRBV10-2 and J usage is TRBJ1-5; D perhaps matches TRBD1 (5 bases). The V gene's germline CDR1 is WSHSY and CDR2 SAAADI. This CDR3 comprises 13 residues. Trimming cost V 6 bases and J 2 bases, with 8 bases left between them. CDR3 in DNA: TGCGCCAGCAGCGAAGGGGGCAATCAGCCCCAGCATTTT. It is translated as CASSEGGNQPQHF.

This clone showed up just a few times. The CDR3 reads CAWSLQNSPLHF. CDR3 bases: TGTGCCTGGAGCCTGCAGAACTCACCCCTCCACTTT. The rearrangement uses TRBV30 and TRBJ1-6; D is ambiguous. The V gene's germline CDR1 is GTSNPN and CDR2 SVGIG (reference sequence). Trimming left V 3 bases short and J 10 bases short, with 10 bases between. CDR3 length: 12 residues.

The chain combines TRBV6-1 with TRBJ1-2; 7 bases map to TRBD1. Germline CDR1 reads MNHNS; CDR2 reads SASEGT. V shed 2 bases, J shed 6 bases, and the junction held 3 bases outside the gene matches. This CDR3 has 13 amino acids. CDR3 in DNA: TGTGCCAGCAGTGAATACAGGGGTGATGGCTACACCTTC. This translates into CASSEYRGDGYTF.

This clone occurred a few times. The chain is built from TRBV28 and TRBJ1-4; D ambiguous. The germline gives CDR1 MDHEN, CDR2 SYDVKM. V gave up 6 bases and J gave up 7 bases, with 6 bases separating them. The CDR3 loop spans 11 amino acids. CDR3 region: CASSHSEKLFF. The CDR3 DNA follows: TGTGCCAGCAGCCACAGTGAAAAACTGTTTTTT. Complete variable domain (other parts from reference TRBV28 and TRBJ1-4): DVKVTQSSRYLVKRTGEKVFLECVQDMDHENMFWYRQDPGLGLRLIYFSYDVKMKEKGDIPEGYSVSREKKERFSLILESASTNQTSMYLCASSHSEKLFFGSGTQLSVL.